The clone carrying this T cell receptor (beta chain) was observed at least ten times. Its antigen is unknown. This sample is drawn from a study of T cell repertoires in cytomegalovirus infection. Study overall: Through public TCR beta signatures, both CMV infection and matching HLA type were indicated.

CDR1 and CDR2 from the germline V gene are MNHNY and SVGAGI (reference sequence). V was clipped by 3 bases and J by 8 bases; unmatched bases: 17. The CDR3 spans 19 residues. Study results and caveats: Individuals carrying CMV plus the relevant HLA were identified by cumulative frequency of public TCR beta families. It was HLA-C-restricted CMV-specific TCR beta clonotypes that dominated the response ex vivo.

TCRdb recomputed calls from the reads with MiXCR, one row per CDR3 protein. The sample holds about 600,000 distinct CDR3 sequences; 24% are singletons and the top ten take around 7.6%. The sequenced sample was CD8+ T cells from PBMCs. The sequence was collected from a human donor in good health (CMV status not recorded). Some clones in this sample may be carry-over from other donors' samples. This sequence joins TRBV6-6 and TRBJ2-4; 12 bases map to TRBD2. The CDR3 DNA is TGTGCCAGCAGTTATCTGACTAGCGGGGGCCCAATCAAAGGTGACATTCAGTACTTC. As protein: CASSYLTSGGPIKGDIQYF.